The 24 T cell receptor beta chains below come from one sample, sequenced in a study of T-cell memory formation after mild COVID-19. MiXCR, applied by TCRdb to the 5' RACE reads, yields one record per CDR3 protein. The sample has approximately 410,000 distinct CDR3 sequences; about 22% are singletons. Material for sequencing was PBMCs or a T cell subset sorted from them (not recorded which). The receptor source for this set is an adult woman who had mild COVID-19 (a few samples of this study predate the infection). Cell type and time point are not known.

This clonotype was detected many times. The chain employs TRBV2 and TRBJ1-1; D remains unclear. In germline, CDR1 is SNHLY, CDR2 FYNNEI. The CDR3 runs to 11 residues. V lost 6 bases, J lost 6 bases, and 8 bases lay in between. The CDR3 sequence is CASRASSEAFF. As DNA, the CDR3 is TGTGCCAGCAGGGCTTCGTCTGAAGCTTTCTTT.

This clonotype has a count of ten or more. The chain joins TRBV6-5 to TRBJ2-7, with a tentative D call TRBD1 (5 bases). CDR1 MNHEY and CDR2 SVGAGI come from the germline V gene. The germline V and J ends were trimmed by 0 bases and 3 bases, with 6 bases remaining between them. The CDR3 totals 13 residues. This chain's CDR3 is CASSYSTDYEQYF. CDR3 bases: TGTGCCAGCAGTTACTCGACAGACTACGAGCAGTACTTC.

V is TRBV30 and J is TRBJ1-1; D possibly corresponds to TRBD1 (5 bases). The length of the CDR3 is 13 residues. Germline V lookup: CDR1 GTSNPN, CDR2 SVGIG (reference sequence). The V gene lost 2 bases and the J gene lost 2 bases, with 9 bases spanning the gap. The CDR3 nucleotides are TGTGCCTGGAGTCCAGGGAGCAACACTGAAGCTTTCTTT. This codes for CAWSPGSNTEAFF. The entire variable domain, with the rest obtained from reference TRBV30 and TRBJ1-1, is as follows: SQTIHQWPATLVQPVGSPLSLECTVEGTSNPNLYWYRQAAGRGLQLLFYSVGIGQISSEVPQNLSASRPQDRQFILSSKKLLLSDSGFYLCAWSPGSNTEAFFGQGTRLTVV.

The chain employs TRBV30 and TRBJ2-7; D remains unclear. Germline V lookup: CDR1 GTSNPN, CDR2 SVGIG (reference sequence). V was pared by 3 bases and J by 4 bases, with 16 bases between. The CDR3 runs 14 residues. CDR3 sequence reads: CAWRPPWRPYEQYF. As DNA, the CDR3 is TGTGCCTGGAGACCCCCCTGGCGACCGTACGAGCAGTACTTC.

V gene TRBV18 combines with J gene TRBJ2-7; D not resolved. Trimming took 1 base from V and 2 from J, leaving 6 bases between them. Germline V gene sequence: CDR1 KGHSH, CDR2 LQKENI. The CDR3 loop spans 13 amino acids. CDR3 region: CASSPRVTYEQYF. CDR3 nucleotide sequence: TGTGCCAGCTCACCACGTGTGACCTACGAGCAGTACTTC.

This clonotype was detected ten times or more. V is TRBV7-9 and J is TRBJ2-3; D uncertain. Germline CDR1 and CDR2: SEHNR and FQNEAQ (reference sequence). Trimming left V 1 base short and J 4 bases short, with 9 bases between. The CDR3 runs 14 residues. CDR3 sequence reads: CASSLVVGPDTQYF. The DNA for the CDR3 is TGTGCCAGCAGCTTAGTTGTTGGGCCAGATACGCAGTATTTT. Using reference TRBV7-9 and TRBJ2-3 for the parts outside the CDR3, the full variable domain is DTGVSQNPRHKITKRGQNVTFRCDPISEHNRLYWYRQTLGQGPEFLTYFQNEAQLEKSRLLSDRFSAERPKGSFSTLEIQRTEQGDSAMYLCASSLVVGPDTQYFGPGTRLTVL.

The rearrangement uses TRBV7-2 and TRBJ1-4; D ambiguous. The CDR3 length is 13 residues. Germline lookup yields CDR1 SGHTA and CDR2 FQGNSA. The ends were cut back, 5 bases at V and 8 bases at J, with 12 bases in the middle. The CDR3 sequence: CASSALFKEKLFF. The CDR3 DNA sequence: TGTGCCAGCAGCGCCCTTTTTAAGGAAAAACTGTTTTTT.

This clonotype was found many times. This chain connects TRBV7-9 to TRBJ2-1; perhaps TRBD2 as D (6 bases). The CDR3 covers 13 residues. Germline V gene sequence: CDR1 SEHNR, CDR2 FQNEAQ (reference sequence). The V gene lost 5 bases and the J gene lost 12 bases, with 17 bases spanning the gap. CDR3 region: CASSPDYPGGQFF. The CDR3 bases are TGTGCCAGCAGCCCGGACTACCCCGGGGGGCAGTTCTTC.

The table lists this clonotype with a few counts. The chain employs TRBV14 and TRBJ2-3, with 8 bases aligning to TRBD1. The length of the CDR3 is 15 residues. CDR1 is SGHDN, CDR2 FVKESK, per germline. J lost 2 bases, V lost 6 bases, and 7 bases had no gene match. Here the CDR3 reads CASRRQGLATDTQYF. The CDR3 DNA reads TGTGCCAGCAGACGACAGGGGTTGGCCACAGATACGCAGTATTTT.

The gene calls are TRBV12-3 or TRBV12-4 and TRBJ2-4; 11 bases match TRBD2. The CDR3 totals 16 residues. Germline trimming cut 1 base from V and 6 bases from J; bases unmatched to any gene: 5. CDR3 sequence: CASSLGSSGGRNIQYF. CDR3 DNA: TGTGCCAGCAGTTTAGGGTCTAGCGGGGGGAGAAACATTCAGTACTTC.

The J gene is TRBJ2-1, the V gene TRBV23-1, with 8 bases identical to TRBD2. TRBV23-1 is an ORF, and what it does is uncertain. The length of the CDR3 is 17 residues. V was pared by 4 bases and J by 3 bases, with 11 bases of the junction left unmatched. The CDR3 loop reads CASSPDKSGGVYNEQFF. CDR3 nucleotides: TGCGCCAGCAGTCCCGATAAAAGCGGGGGAGTCTACAATGAGCAGTTCTTC.

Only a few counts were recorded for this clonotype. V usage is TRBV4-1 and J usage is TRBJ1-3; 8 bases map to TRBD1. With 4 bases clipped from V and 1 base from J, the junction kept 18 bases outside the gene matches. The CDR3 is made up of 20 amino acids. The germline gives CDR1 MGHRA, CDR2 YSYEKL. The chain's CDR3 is CASSRPFLTGTGFSGNTIYF. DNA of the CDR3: TGCGCCAGCAGCCGACCATTTCTGACCGGGACAGGTTTTTCTGGAAACACCATATATTTT.

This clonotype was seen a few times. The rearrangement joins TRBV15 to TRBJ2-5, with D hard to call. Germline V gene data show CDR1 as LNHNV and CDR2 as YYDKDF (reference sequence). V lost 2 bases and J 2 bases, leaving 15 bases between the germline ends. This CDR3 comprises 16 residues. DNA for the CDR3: TGTGCCACCAGCAGACGGGCCCCGGGCCCTCAAGAGACCCAGTACTTC. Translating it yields CATSRRAPGPQETQYF.

CDR3 protein: CSATQTGTTSSAYNEQFF. DNA for the CDR3: TGCAGTGCTACCCAAACGGGCACTACATCCTCCGCCTACAATGAGCAGTTCTTC. This sequence joins TRBV20-1 and TRBJ2-1; no firm D call. In germline, CDR1 is DFQATT, CDR2 SNEGSKA (reference sequence). The CDR3 has 18 amino acids. V gave up 4 bases and J gave up 2 bases, with 24 bases separating them.

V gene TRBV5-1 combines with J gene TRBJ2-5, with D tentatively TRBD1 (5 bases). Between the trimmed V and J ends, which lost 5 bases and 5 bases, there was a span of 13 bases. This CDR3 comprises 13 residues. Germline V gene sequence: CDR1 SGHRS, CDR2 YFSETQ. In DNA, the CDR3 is TGCGCCAGCAGACAGGCCTCTGGGGAGACCCAGTACTTC. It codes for CASRQASGETQYF.

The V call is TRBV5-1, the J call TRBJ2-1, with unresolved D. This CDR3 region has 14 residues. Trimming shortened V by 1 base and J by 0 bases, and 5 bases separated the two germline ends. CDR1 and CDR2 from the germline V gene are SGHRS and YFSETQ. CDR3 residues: CASSLMNSYNEQFF. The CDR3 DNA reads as TGCGCCAGCAGCTTGATGAACTCCTACAATGAGCAGTTCTTC.

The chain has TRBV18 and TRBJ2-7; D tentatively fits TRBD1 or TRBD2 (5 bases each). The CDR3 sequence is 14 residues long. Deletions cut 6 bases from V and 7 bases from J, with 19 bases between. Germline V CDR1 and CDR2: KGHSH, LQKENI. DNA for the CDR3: TGTGCCAGCTCTCCCGGGATCTCCAAGGGGGAGCAGTACTTC. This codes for CASSPGISKGEQYF.

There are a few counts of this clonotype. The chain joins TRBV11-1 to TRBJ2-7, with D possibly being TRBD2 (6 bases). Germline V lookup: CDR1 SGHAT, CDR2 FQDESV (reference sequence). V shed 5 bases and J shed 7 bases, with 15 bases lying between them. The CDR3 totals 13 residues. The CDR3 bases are TGTGCCAGCAGCCTAAACGCGGGGCGAGAGCAGTACTTC. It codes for CASSLNAGREQYF.

CDR3 in amino acids: CSARGHGTGELFF. CDR3 nucleotides: TGCAGCGCCAGGGGGCACGGAACCGGGGAGCTGTTTTTT. The chain carries TRBV29-1 and TRBJ2-2, with TRBD1 identical over 8 bases. J lost 5 bases, V lost 7 bases, and 6 bases had no gene match. Germline CDR1 and CDR2: SQVTM and ANQGSEA. The CDR3 runs 13 residues.

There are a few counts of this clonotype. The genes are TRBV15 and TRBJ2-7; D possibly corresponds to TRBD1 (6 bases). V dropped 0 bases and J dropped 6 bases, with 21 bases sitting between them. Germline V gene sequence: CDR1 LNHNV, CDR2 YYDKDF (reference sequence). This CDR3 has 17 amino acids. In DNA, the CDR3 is TGTGCCACCAGCAGAGATTTGGGGGCAGGGGAGTGGGGCGAGCAGTACTTC. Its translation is CATSRDLGAGEWGEQYF.

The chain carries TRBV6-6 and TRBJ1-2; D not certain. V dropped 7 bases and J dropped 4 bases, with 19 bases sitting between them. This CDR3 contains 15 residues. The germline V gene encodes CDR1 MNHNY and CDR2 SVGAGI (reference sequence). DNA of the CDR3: TGTGCCAGCACAAAAAACCTAGGGAATCCCTATGGCTACACCTTC. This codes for CASTKNLGNPYGYTF.

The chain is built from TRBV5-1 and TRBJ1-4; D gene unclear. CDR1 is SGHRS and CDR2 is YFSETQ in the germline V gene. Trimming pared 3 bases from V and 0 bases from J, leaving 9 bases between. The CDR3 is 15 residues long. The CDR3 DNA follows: TGCGCCAGCAGCTCCCAGGAAGCAACTAATGAAAAACTGTTTTTT. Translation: CASSSQEATNEKLFF.

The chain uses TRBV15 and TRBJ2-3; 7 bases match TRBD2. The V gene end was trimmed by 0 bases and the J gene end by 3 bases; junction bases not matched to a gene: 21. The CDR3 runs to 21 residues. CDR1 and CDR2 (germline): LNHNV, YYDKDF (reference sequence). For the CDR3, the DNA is TGTGCCACCAGCAGAGATGCCCCGGGCCTCGGACTAGATGGATCGACAGATACGCAGTATTTT. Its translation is CATSRDAPGLGLDGSTDTQYF.

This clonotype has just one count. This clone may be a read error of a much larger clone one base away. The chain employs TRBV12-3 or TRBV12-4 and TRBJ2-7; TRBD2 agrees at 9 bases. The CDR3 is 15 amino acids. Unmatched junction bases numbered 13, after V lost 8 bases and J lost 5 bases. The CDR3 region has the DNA TGTGCCAGCTCCGCGGGGAGCGGGAGGAGAAACGAGCAGTACTTC. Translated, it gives CASSAGSGRRNEQYF.